Detailed here is one TCR beta chain. Clones were sequenced by immunoSEQ multiplex PCR, and TCRdb holds only the in-frame ones, with some missing. Of 150,000 or so clones detected, 86% appear once; the ten largest clones hold approximately 2.2%. The sample belongs to a study of cytomegalovirus exposure and HLA in healthy donors. Trimming took 7 bases from V and 5 from J; bases not matched to a gene: 9. Looked up from germline, CDR1 is SNHLY and CDR2 is FYNNEI. The CDR3 totals 14 residues. The sequence was collected from a human donor in good health. The chain employs TRBV2 and TRBJ2-5, with 8 bases that match TRBD1. The specimen sequenced was PBMCs. CDR3 residues: CASKAGGAPETQYF. The CDR3 DNA follows: TGTGCCAGCAAGGCAGGGGGCGCCCCGGAGACCCAGTACTTC. Using reference TRBV2 and TRBJ2-5 for the parts outside the CDR3, the full variable domain is EPEVTQTPSHQVTQMGQEVILRCVPISNHLYFYWYRQILGQKVEFLVSFYNNEISEKSEIFDDQFSVERPDGSNFTLKIRSTKLEDSAMYFCASKAGGAPETQYFGPGTRLLVL.